This T cell receptor beta chain was identified in a study of identical twins (dated by TCRdb to the mid-2010s). Some background on the complete study: TCR alpha and beta repertoires from monozygotic twins, unrelated adults of various ages and cord blood were deep-sequenced to test whether fetal clonotypes persist. To rule out contamination, the twin experiments were replicated at different times with different library preparation protocols. Findings and caveats that apply to the study as a whole: In beta out-of-frame sequences, excess twin sharing was weaker, because having fewer shared sequences lowered the signal-to-noise ratio. Fewer insertions were carried by abundant cord blood beta clonotypes, a similar but weaker trend appeared in young adult naive repertoires, and no such trend appeared in memory repertoires. In monozygotic twins, out-of-frame TCR alpha sharing was systematically underestimated by recombination models, although the models agreed with sharing between unrelated individuals. Conclusions relied on cross-sectional statistical analysis, since the same donors could not be followed over many years. Invariant T cells such as MAIT and iNKT could partly confound zero-insertion analyses, although diverse VJ usage argued against such confounding for most clonotypes. Compared with coincidental sharing between unrelated individuals, out-of-frame TCR alpha sequences shared between twins showed an excess of sequences with low generation probability.

Only healthy Caucasian donors were included. Three pairs of female monozygotic twins, all aged roughly 18 to 29 years, made up the twin cohort. Positive isolation kits from Invitrogen were used to isolate CD4+ and CD8+ T cell populations. The library was made by 5' RACE. Sequenced using an Illumina HiSeq 2000. Template switching added a universal primer binding site, and the final cDNA carried a unique molecular identifier that allowed TCR cDNA molecules to be counted accurately. First-strand cDNA for TCR alpha and beta chains was synthesized from specific primers in the conserved constant-segment region. To control for contamination, every cDNA library was double barcoded, receiving both a SMART-Mk sample barcode and Illumina barcodes. TruSeq adapter sequences and Illumina sample barcodes were added in two successive PCR steps. TCR alpha and beta cDNA libraries were sequenced on the Illumina HiSeq platform with custom primers. Regarding the original processing steps: MiGEC processed the raw reads to extract unique molecular identifiers, while MiXCR was used to determine the CDR3 positions. Recombination models were inferred per individual with the repgenHMM and IGoR tools using an EM algorithm. Shared clonotypes were analyzed with the tcR package in R, and sharing was normalized by the product of cloneset sizes. To study raw recombination without the effects of thymic and clonal selection, out-of-frame nonproductive sequences were analyzed. TCRdb passed the public sequencing reads through fastp at Q25 and MiXCR, retaining productive beta sequences. Rows with a matching CDR3 protein are joined into one entry that keeps the most common DNA and genes. Here the V and J calls rest on TCRdb's processing, not on the authors' analysis. Here the sample has more than 400,000 distinct CDR3 sequences; 13% to 15% occur a single time. The ten largest clonotypes hold around 0.4% of the sample.

About this clonotype itself: This clone's antigen is unknown. No base-level quality is on record; no much larger clone is a single base apart.

Per the germline V gene, KGHDR is the CDR1 and SFDVKD is the CDR2. V lost 5 bases and J lost 3 bases; the stretch between them is 9 bases long. The CDR3 numbers 13 residues from cysteine through phenylalanine. CDR3 DNA only is kept here, 39 bases in frame from base 1. Separately, the same data were catalogued under a study of yellow fever vaccine responses in identical twins. The second study reports: According to the authors, in identical twins the way T cells responded to vaccination appeared partly convergent and partly personalized. In identical twins, the study followed T cell clones that responded to the vaccine with precision.

The sequence links TRBV24-1 to TRBJ2-5; no confident D gene assignment can be made. This clonotype originated in a woman younger than 30 in good health. Sequencing input: CD4+ T cells sorted from blood. The CDR3 region has the sequence CATSGFQKETQYF. The DNA sequence reads TGTGCCACCAGTGGTTTCCAGAAAGAGACCCAGTACTTC.